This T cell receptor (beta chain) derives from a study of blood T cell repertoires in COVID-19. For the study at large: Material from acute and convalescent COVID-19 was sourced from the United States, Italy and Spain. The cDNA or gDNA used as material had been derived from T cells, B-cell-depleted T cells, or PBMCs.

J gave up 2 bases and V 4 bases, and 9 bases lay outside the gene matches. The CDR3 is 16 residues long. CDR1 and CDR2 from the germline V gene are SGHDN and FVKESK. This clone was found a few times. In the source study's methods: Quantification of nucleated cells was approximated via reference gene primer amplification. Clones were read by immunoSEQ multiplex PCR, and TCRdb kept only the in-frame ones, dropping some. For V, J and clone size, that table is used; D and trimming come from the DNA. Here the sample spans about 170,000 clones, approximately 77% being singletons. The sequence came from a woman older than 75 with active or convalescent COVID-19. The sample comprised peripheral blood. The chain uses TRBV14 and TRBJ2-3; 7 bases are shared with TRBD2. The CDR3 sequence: CASSPASGGITDTQYF. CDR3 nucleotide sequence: TGTGCCAGCAGCCCGGCTAGCGGAGGAATCACAGATACGCAGTATTTT.